This note documents a single T cell receptor beta chain sequence. The antigen remains undetermined. These data originate in a study of cytotoxic CD8 clonotypes in ibrutinib-treated CLL. Study summary: Complete response was seen in 2 patients and partial in some 25; about twelve progressed and 14 stayed remitted after a median about 68 months. Study-level results: Before falling back toward baseline at progression, clonality had risen at the time of ibrutinib response.

TCRdb keeps only in-frame clones here, not all; method: immunoSEQ multiplex PCR. The table has about 130,000 clones, 84% seen once. The CDR3 runs 14 residues. From germline, CDR1 is MNHNS and CDR2 SASEGT. With V trimmed by 7 bases and J by 1 base, 6 bases remained unmatched. Source: PBMCs, taken after 24 months of ibrutinib treatment. This chain joins TRBV6-1 and TRBJ1-1; 7 bases line up with TRBD1. The origin of this receptor is a human donor with chronic lymphocytic leukemia. CDR3 DNA: TGTGCCAGCAAAGCCGGGACAGCGAACACTGAAGCTTTCTTT. The encoded protein is CASKAGTANTEAFF.